These 22 T cell receptor beta chains were sequenced from one sample in a study of blood T cells in healthy people across ages. The second PCR ran 7 to 11 cycles with a sample-barcoded 5' primer and J-beta primers. TCRdb analysed the 5' RACE reads with MiXCR anew, one entry per CDR3 protein. The sample has some 900,000 distinct CDR3 sequences, 40% to 60% seen once. The source material was blood. Receptors were obtained from a man younger than 45 in good health.

V and J are TRBV9 and TRBJ2-3, with D possibly called TRBD1 or TRBD2 (6 bases each). The CDR3 length is 14 residues. Per germline, CDR1 SGDLS and CDR2 YYNGEE. The ends were cut back, 2 bases at V and 6 bases at J, with 13 bases in the middle. DNA of the CDR3: TGTGCCAGCAGCGTCCTCCAAGGGGGGGATACGCAGTATTTT. This gives the protein CASSVLQGGDTQYF.

The chain joins TRBV20-1 to TRBJ1-5; D ambiguous. CDR3 size: 12 residues. The germline V gene has CDR1 DFQATT and CDR2 SNEGSKA (reference sequence). Trimming stripped 3 bases from V and 4 bases from J, with 7 bases between. The DNA for the CDR3 is TGCAGTGCTAGTTACGGAAATCAGCCCCAGCATTTT. Amino acid sequence: CSASYGNQPQHF.

This chain's CDR3 is CASSLTSQGIYEQYF. CDR3 nucleotide sequence: TGTGCCAGCAGTTTAACGAGCCAGGGTATATACGAGCAGTACTTC. The rearrangement uses TRBV28 and TRBJ2-7; D perhaps matches TRBD1 (5 bases). V was cut by 2 bases and J by 4 bases, with 15 bases left in between. The CDR3 spans 15 residues. From germline, CDR1 is MDHEN and CDR2 SYDVKM.

This clonotype was observed many times. The rearrangement uses TRBV30 and TRBJ1-5; 7 bases fit TRBD1. CDR3 length: 17 amino acids. In germline, CDR1 is GTSNPN, CDR2 SVGIG (reference sequence). The J segment lost 7 bases and the V segment lost 2 bases, leaving 17 bases of the junction unmatched. The CDR3 nucleotides are TGTGCCTGGAGTACCCCTGAGGGACAGATTGAAATCCAGCCCCAGCATTTT. Encoded protein: CAWSTPEGQIEIQPQHF.

This clonotype was picked up a small number of times. The rearrangement uses TRBV29-1 and TRBJ2-1; 8 nucleotides match TRBD2. J was trimmed by 9 bases and V by 1 base; bases with no gene match: 8. The germline CDR1 and CDR2 sequences are SQVTM and ANQGSEA. The CDR3 is 14 residues long. The CDR3 region has the DNA TGCAGCGTTGAAGTCCAGCGGGGGATCAGTGAGCAGTTCTTC. Translation: CSVEVQRGISEQFF.

This clonotype was detected many times. The CDR3 reads CASSRDRANVLTF. CDR3 DNA: TGTGCCAGCAGTCGGGACAGGGCCAACGTCCTGACTTTC. This sequence joins TRBV27 and TRBJ2-6, with a possible D match to TRBD1 (6 bases). CDR3 length: 13 residues. The germline CDR1 and CDR2 sequences are MNHEY and SMNVEV (reference sequence). The V gene lost 5 bases and the J gene lost 5 bases, with 7 bases spanning the gap.

The V and J genes are TRBV18 and TRBJ2-5, with D possibly TRBD1 on 5 matching bases. CDR1 is KGHSH, CDR2 LQKENI, per germline. Trimming left V 3 bases short and J 11 bases short, with 19 bases between. The CDR3 totals 14 residues. This CDR3 reads CASSPGQGYDEQYF. The CDR3 DNA is TGTGCCAGCTCACCTGGGCAGGGTTACGATGAGCAGTACTTC.

This clonotype has at least ten counts. J is TRBJ2-3 and V is TRBV27; D is ambiguous. The V gene's germline CDR1 is MNHEY and CDR2 SMNVEV (reference sequence). V was shortened by 7 bases and J by 0 bases, with 8 bases between the two germline ends. The CDR3 is made up of 13 amino acids. CDR3 amino acids: CASTRSSTDTQYF. CDR3 coding DNA: TGTGCCAGCACCCGCTCTAGCACAGATACGCAGTATTTT.

J is TRBJ2-3 and V is TRBV2, with TRBD1 matching 9 bases. The germline V gene has CDR1 SNHLY and CDR2 FYNNEI. Losses at the gene ends were 8 bases for V and 2 bases for J; bases not matched to a gene: 5. The length of the CDR3 is 14 residues. The CDR3 spells CASWTGDTTDTQYF. CDR3 coding DNA: TGTGCCAGCTGGACAGGGGATACCACAGATACGCAGTATTTT.

This clonotype was recorded many times. The V call is TRBV29-1, the J call TRBJ2-7; 10 bases line up with TRBD2. Germline loops: CDR1 SQVTM, CDR2 ANQGSEA. The CDR3 has 13 residues. The junction had 6 bases not matched to a gene; V was cut back by 6 bases and J by 4 bases. CDR3 bases: TGCAGCGTGTTACTAGCGGGGTCATACGAGCAGTACTTC. It translates to CSVLLAGSYEQYF.

This clonotype has at least ten counts. The chain employs TRBV3-1 and TRBJ2-1, with D possibly being TRBD2 (5 bases). Germline values: CDR1 LGHDT, CDR2 YNNKEL (reference sequence). The V end lost 0 bases, the J end lost 9 bases, and 9 bases lay between the germline ends. The CDR3 runs 13 residues. The CDR3 DNA reads as TGTGCCAGCAGCCAAGATCGACGGGGTGAGCAGTTCTTC. This gives the protein CASSQDRRGEQFF.

This clonotype has only a few counts. The rearrangement joins TRBV29-1 to TRBJ2-7, with TRBD1 matching 8 bases. The CDR3 sequence is 13 residues long. V shed 8 bases and J 1 base; nucleotides not matched to a gene: 7. Germline V gives CDR1 SQVTM, CDR2 ANQGSEA. The CDR3 DNA sequence: TGCAGCTCACGGACAGGGCCTTCCTACGAGCAGTACTTC. Protein product: CSSRTGPSYEQYF.

Only a few counts were recorded for this clonotype. The chain is built from TRBV20-1 and TRBJ2-7; a weak D match, TRBD1 (6 bases). The V end was cut by 3 bases, the J end by 0 bases, with 15 bases between. Germline V gives CDR1 DFQATT, CDR2 SNEGSKA (reference sequence). This CDR3 is 15 amino acids long. The CDR3 coding sequence is TGCAGTGCTAGGCCCGGACAGAGGAGCTCCTACGAGCAGTACTTC. Residues: CSARPGQRSSYEQYF.

The V call is TRBV5-4, the J call TRBJ2-2, with 7 bases fitting TRBD2. Germline assignment: CDR1 SGHNT and CDR2 YYREEE (reference sequence). Losses at the gene ends were 8 bases for V and 4 bases for J; bases not matched to a gene: 5. The CDR3 consists of 13 residues. The CDR3 reads CASRPGGTGELFF. Here the CDR3 DNA reads TGTGCCAGTCGGCCGGGAGGCACCGGGGAGCTGTTTTTT.

V is TRBV28 and J is TRBJ1-4, with D maybe TRBD1 (6 bases). Germline CDR1 is MDHEN and CDR2 is SYDVKM. V lost 7 bases to trimming and J lost 6 bases, with 15 bases between them. The CDR3 has 14 amino acids. CDR3 nucleotide sequence: TGTGCCAGCACCCAGGTGGCAGGGGATGAAAAACTGTTTTTT. Translating it yields CASTQVAGDEKLFF.

The rearrangement uses TRBV7-2 and TRBJ2-3; tentative D call: TRBD1 (5 bases). V lost 2 bases to trimming and J lost 2 bases, with 14 bases between them. This CDR3 has 16 residues. CDR1 is SGHTA, CDR2 FQGNSA, per germline. CDR3 in amino acids: CASSLPADSLTDTQYF. The CDR3 DNA reads as TGTGCCAGCAGCTTACCGGCAGACAGCCTCACAGATACGCAGTATTTT.

This clonotype was detected only a few times. V and J are TRBV6-2 or TRBV6-3 and TRBJ2-1; D unclear. Trimming took 6 bases from V and 6 from J, leaving 12 bases between them. Germline assignment: CDR1 MNHEY and CDR2 SVGEGT. The CDR3 consists of 13 residues. The CDR3 sequence: CASRTAGANEQFF. CDR3 DNA: TGTGCCAGCAGGACTGCAGGAGCCAATGAGCAGTTCTTC.

A single count supports this clonotype. The chain links TRBV6-2 or TRBV6-3 to TRBJ2-1; 7 nucleotides match TRBD1. Trimming at V came to 5 bases and at J to 2 bases, leaving 24 bases not matched to a gene. This CDR3 has 21 amino acids. The germline V gene encodes CDR1 MNHEY and CDR2 SVGEGT. In DNA form, the CDR3 reads TGTGCCAGCAGTCACCCTGCCCGCGACAGGGACCGAGAATATACCTACAATGAGCAGTTCTTC. Translation gives CASSHPARDRDREYTYNEQFF.

The chain carries TRBV5-1 and TRBJ2-3; 13 nucleotides match TRBD2. Germline values: CDR1 SGHRS, CDR2 YFSETQ. V was pared by 3 bases and J by 0 bases, with 4 bases of the junction left unmatched. This CDR3 comprises 17 residues. The CDR3 protein is CASSSGLAGQSTDTQYF. As DNA, the CDR3 is TGCGCCAGCAGCTCGGGACTAGCGGGACAAAGCACAGATACGCAGTATTTT.

The CDR3 bases are TGTGCCAGCAGCCGGACAGGGGTGTCATCCTACGAGCAGTACTTC. Its protein is CASSRTGVSSYEQYF. The chain recombines TRBV5-8 with TRBJ2-7, with TRBD1 identical over 9 bases. Germline V lookup: CDR1 SGHTS, CDR2 YDEGEE. V was clipped by 4 bases and J by 1 base; unmatched bases: 6. CDR3 length: 15 residues. The full variable domain, completed using reference TRBV5-8 and TRBJ2-7, is EAGVTQSPTHLIKTRGQQATLRCSPISGHTSVYWYQQALGLGLQFLLWYDEGEERNRGNFPPRFSGRQFPNYSSELNVNALELEDSALYLCASSRTGVSSYEQYFGPGTRLTVT.

This chain uses TRBV29-1 with TRBJ1-1, with a possible D match to TRBD1 (5 bases). Germline V CDR1 and CDR2: SQVTM, ANQGSEA. V was trimmed by 7 bases and J by 10 bases, leaving 28 bases between them. The CDR3 is 15 residues long. The CDR3 region has the DNA TGCAGCGCCGGGAGTCCCGCCGATGGGGCAGGACGAGCTTTCTTT. Translation gives CSAGSPADGAGRAFF.

This clonotype was seen only a few times. The chain recombines TRBV7-9 with TRBJ1-6; 7 nucleotides agree with TRBD1. Germline V gene sequence: CDR1 SEHNR, CDR2 FQNEAQ (reference sequence). J gave up 7 bases and V 4 bases, and 7 bases lay outside the gene matches. This CDR3 spans 15 amino acids. CDR3 residues: CASSSETGMNSPLHF. The CDR3 DNA follows: TGTGCCAGCAGCTCTGAGACAGGGATGAATTCACCCCTCCACTTT.